This TCR beta chain was sequenced during a study of OX40 agonist ivuxolimab in advanced cancers. Patients were ruled out by autoimmune disease history or systemic immunosuppression. This clone was counted only a few times. Its antigen is as yet unknown. Method: immunoSEQ multiplex PCR; TCRdb's copy keeps in-frame clones and lacks some. This sample has 40,000 to 45,000 clones, with roughly 80% found just once. Study results and caveats: Both blood CD4+ and CD8+ T cells showed clonal growth by week 6 at 0.1 to 3.0 mg/kg. Also showing low normalized T-cell clonal expansion were some of the nonresponders. Researchers did not determine the expanded peripheral T cells' antigen specificity.

After removal of 6 bases from V and 3 bases from J, the junction contained 3 bases not matched to a gene. This CDR3 comprises 14 residues. From germline, CDR1 is MNHEY and CDR2 SMNVEV (reference sequence). The J gene is TRBJ2-3, the V gene TRBV27; 10 bases line up with TRBD2. The specimen was CD4+ or CD8+ T cells sorted from blood, collected in a trial of the OX40 agonist ivuxolimab. The TCR comes from an adult with an advanced solid tumor such as melanoma, head and neck, liver or kidney cancer. DNA of the CDR3: TGTGCCAGCAGGAGCGGGAGGGCGACAGATACGCAGTATTTT. This encodes CASRSGRATDTQYF.